This paragraph covers one T cell receptor beta chain sequence. These data originate in a study of blood T cell repertoires in COVID-19. As for the study in general: From the United States, Italy and Spain came samples of acute and convalescent COVID-19. Nucleic acid was either cDNA or gDNA, and it came from T cells, B-cell-depleted T cells, or PBMCs.

In the authors' workflow: Amplifying reference gene primers gave estimates of nucleated cell counts. Data came from immunoSEQ multiplex PCR; TCRdb stores just in-frame clones and leaves some out. The DNA was the basis for D and trimming; V, J and clone size are from that table. The sample holds 250,000 to 350,000 clones; approximately 87% are singletons and the top ten take under 4.5%. This CDR3 spans 14 amino acids. The V gene end was trimmed by 5 bases and the J gene end by 4 bases; junction bases not matched to a gene: 8. Germline CDR1 GTSNPN, CDR2 SVGIG (reference sequence). The V and J genes are TRBV30 and TRBJ2-1, with 7 bases fitting TRBD1. The clonotype comes from a woman in her 50s with active or convalescent COVID-19. What was sequenced was peripheral blood. The CDR3 coding sequence is TGTGCCTGGGTACGGACAGGTTCTTACAATGAGCAGTTCTTC. This sequence encodes CAWVRTGSYNEQFF.